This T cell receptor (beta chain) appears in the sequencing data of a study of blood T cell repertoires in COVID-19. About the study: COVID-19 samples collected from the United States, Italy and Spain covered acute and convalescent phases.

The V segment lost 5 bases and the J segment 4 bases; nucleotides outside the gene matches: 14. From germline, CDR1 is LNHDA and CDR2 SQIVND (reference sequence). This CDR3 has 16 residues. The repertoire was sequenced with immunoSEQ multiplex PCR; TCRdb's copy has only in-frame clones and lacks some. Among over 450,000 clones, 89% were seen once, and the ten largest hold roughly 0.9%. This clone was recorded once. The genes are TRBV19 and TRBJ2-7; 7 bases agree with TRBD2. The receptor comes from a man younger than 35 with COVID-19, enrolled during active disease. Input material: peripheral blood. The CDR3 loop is CASSEAGTPSFYEQYF. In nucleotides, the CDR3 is TGTGCCAGTAGTGAAGCGGGGACCCCCTCCTTTTACGAGCAGTACTTC.